A selection of T cell receptor beta chains follows, all from one sample in a study of blood T cell repertoires in COVID-19. Profiling relied on immunoSEQ multiplex PCR, and the TCRdb table lists in-frame clones only, not all of them. The data show around 78,000 clones, around 89% seen once. Sequencing was performed on PBMCs or T cells enriched from blood (not recorded which). Receptors were obtained from a woman in her fifties or sixties with acute COVID-19. The CDR3 runs from the conserved cysteine through the conserved F or W. The D gene is left open where the match is weak. Expanded clones get a size class; other rows say once, few or many, or leave the size out.

j_call	v_call	clone_size	d_call	cdr3_aa	cdr3_nt
TRBJ2-7	TRBV7-8	NA	NA	CASSLERRSYEQYF	TGTGCCAGCAGCTTAGAGCGGAGATCCTACGAGCAGTACTTC
TRBJ1-6	TRBV11-3	NA	NA	CASGNRNSPLHF	TGTGCCAGCGGAAACAGGAATTCACCCCTCCACTTT
TRBJ1-1	TRBV27	NA	NA	CASSLFARNTEAFF	TGTGCCAGCAGTTTATTCGCCAGGAACACTGAAGCTTTCTTT
TRBJ2-2	TRBV29-1	NA	TRBD2	CSVSSGRFAGELFF	TGCAGCGTTTCTAGCGGGAGATTCGCCGGGGAGCTGTTTTTT
TRBJ2-1	TRBV7-2	few	TRBD2	CASSLAGEGIEQFF	TGTGCCAGCAGCTTAGCGGGGGAGGGTATTGAGCAGTTCTTC
TRBJ2-5	TRBV7-9	once	TRBD1	CASSSGQGGETQYF	TGTGCCAGCAGCTCGGGACAGGGAGGGGAGACCCAGTACTTC
TRBJ2-7	TRBV4-3	NA	TRBD2	CASSQATSGFIHEQYF	TGCGCCAGCAGCCAAGCGACTAGCGGGTTTATCCACGAGCAGTACTTC
TRBJ2-7	TRBV7-2	once	NA	CASSLDLAGWGYEQYF	TGTGCCAGCAGCTTAGATTTGGCAGGGTGGGGCTACGAGCAGTACTTC
TRBJ1-5	TRBV7-9	NA	TRBD1	CASSTTGDDQPQHF	TGTGCCAGCAGCACGACAGGGGACGATCAGCCCCAGCATTTT
TRBJ1-1	TRBV5-5	NA	NA	CASSLAVNTEAFF	TGTGCCAGCAGCTTAGCGGTGAACACTGAAGCTTTCTTT
TRBJ2-1	TRBV4-3	few	TRBD2	CASSQDGLAAYNEQFF	TGCGCCAGCAGCCAAGATGGACTAGCGGCTTACAATGAGCAGTTCTTC
TRBJ2-7	TRBV5-4	NA	NA	CASSLGTGEYEQYF	TGTGCCAGCAGCTTGGGTACAGGCGAATACGAGCAGTACTTC
TRBJ1-1	TRBV12-3/TRBV12-4	NA	NA	CASSLDMNTEAFF	TGTGCCAGCAGTTTAGATATGAACACTGAAGCTTTCTTT
TRBJ1-2	TRBV2	NA	NA	CASSEWGSSGYTF	TGTGCCAGCAGTGAATGGGGCAGCAGCGGCTACACCTTC
TRBJ1-2	TRBV11-1	NA	TRBD1	CASSSVTDRANYGYTF	TGTGCCAGCAGCTCGGTGACGGACAGGGCAAACTATGGCTACACCTTC
TRBJ2-3	TRBV7-2	few	NA	CASSFEGALADTQYF	TGTGCCAGCAGCTTTGAGGGCGCTTTGGCAGATACGCAGTATTTT
TRBJ2-7	TRBV3-1/TRBV3-2	NA	TRBD1	CASSRGGQGALFSYEQYF	TGTGCCAGCAGCCGGGGAGGACAGGGGGCCCTTTTCTCCTACGAGCAGTACTTC
TRBJ2-7	TRBV6-1	NA	TRBD1	CASSDTGQDPYEQYF	TGTGCCAGCAGTGATACGGGACAGGACCCCTACGAGCAGTACTTC
TRBJ2-1	TRBV4-1	NA	TRBD2	CASSQDSSGRNEQFF	TGCGCCAGCAGCCAAGACTCTAGCGGGCGGAATGAGCAGTTCTTC
TRBJ2-1	TRBV12-3/TRBV12-4	once	TRBD2	CASGGRDEQFF	TGTGCCAGCGGTGGGAGGGACGAGCAGTTCTTC
TRBJ1-2	TRBV12-3/TRBV12-4	NA	NA	CASSSGPGGGYTF	TGTGCCAGCAGTTCGGGCCCGGGAGGTGGCTACACCTTC
TRBJ2-7	TRBV24-1	NA	TRBD2	CATSSALGGELNF	TGTGCCACCAGTTCCGCCCTTGGGGGGGAGCTTAACTTC
TRBJ1-2	TRBV4-3	NA	NA	CASSQYSQGSGYTF	TGCGCCAGCAGCCAATATTCCCAGGGGAGTGGCTACACCTTC
TRBJ2-3	TRBV18	once	TRBD1	CASSPFRQGAVSDTQYF	TGTGCCAGCTCACCTTTTCGACAGGGGGCGGTATCAGATACGCAGTATTTT
TRBJ2-5	TRBV12-3/TRBV12-4	NA	NA	CASSLAQQETQYF	TGTGCCAGCAGTTTAGCGCAGCAAGAGACCCAGTACTTC
TRBJ1-5	TRBV5-6	NA	NA	CASSFSGQPQHF	TGTGCCAGCAGCTTTTCTGGCCAGCCCCAGCATTTT
TRBJ2-1	TRBV9	NA	TRBD2	CASSGTRLAGRSSYNEQFF	TGTGCCAGCAGCGGAACACGACTAGCGGGAAGGAGCTCCTACAATGAGCAGTTCTTC
TRBJ1-2	TRBV5-4	NA	TRBD1	CASSSGTGGGYTF	TGTGCCAGCAGCTCAGGGACAGGGGGGGGCTACACCTTC
TRBJ1-4	TRBV6-2/TRBV6-3	once	NA	CASSPEGEKLFF	TGTGCCAGCAGCCCGGAGGGTGAAAAACTGTTTTTT
TRBJ2-1	TRBV27	NA	NA	CASSPTQGPTLGGEQFF	TGTGCCAGCAGCCCCACCCAAGGACCTACGCTCGGGGGTGAGCAGTTCTTC
TRBJ2-7	TRBV2	NA	NA	CASSDPTVRNPYEQYF	TGTGCCAGCAGTGATCCCACCGTTAGAAACCCCTACGAGCAGTACTTC
TRBJ2-7	TRBV11-2	NA	TRBD2	CASSLSGGSSYEQYF	TGTGCCAGCAGCTTATCAGGCGGGAGCTCCTACGAGCAGTACTTC
TRBJ2-1	TRBV7-7	once	NA	CASSPLTRYNEQFF	TGTGCCAGCAGCCCACTGACTCGCTACAATGAGCAGTTCTTC
TRBJ2-1	TRBV5-5	NA	TRBD1	CASSTGQGAHNEQFF	TGTGCCAGCAGCACAGGACAGGGGGCCCACAATGAGCAGTTCTTC
TRBJ2-3	TRBV7-3	NA	NA	CASSFPGTDTQYF	TGTGCCAGCAGCTTCCCGGGAACAGATACGCAGTATTTT
TRBJ2-7	TRBV13	NA	NA	CASSSITSEQYF	TGTGCCAGCAGCTCGATAACTAGCGAGCAGTACTTC
TRBJ1-1	TRBV2	NA	TRBD1	CASGTDEAFF	TGTGCCAGCGGGACAGACGAAGCTTTCTTT
TRBJ2-7	TRBV9	NA	NA	CASSPLGGEVYEQYF	TGTGCCAGCAGCCCCTTAGGGGGAGAAGTGTACGAGCAGTACTTC
TRBJ1-1	TRBV3-1/TRBV3-2	NA	TRBD1	CASSQLSTGGITEAFF	TGTGCCAGCAGCCAACTCTCGACAGGGGGTATCACTGAAGCTTTCTTT
TRBJ1-1	TRBV6-2/TRBV6-3	NA	TRBD1	CASSRQGNGEAFF	TGTGCCAGCAGTCGACAGGGAAACGGTGAAGCTTTCTTT
TRBJ2-7	TRBV12-5	NA	TRBD1	CASGFDAGTGEGEQYF	TGTGCTAGTGGTTTTGACGCCGGGACAGGGGAGGGCGAGCAGTACTTC
TRBJ1-5	TRBV27	NA	TRBD1	CASSPSTGDLSNQPQHF	TGTGCCAGCAGTCCGTCGACAGGGGATTTGAGCAATCAGCCCCAGCATTTT